This T cell receptor (beta chain) was profiled in a study of beta chain features in type 1 diabetes. Reverse transcribing all isolated RNA meant expressed TCRB transcripts were sequenced. The assay was immunoSEQ multiplex PCR, and TCRdb's table has in-frame clones only and misses some. The sample records about 930,000 clones, 17% being singletons. J gave up 0 bases and V 0 bases, and 14 bases lay outside the gene matches. CDR3 length: 20 amino acids. CDR1 and CDR2 (germline): SGDLS, YYNGEE. The receptor was derived from a woman between 18 and 30 years old in good health. The chain employs TRBV9 and TRBJ2-1, with 8 nucleotides matching TRBD2. The specimen was naive CD4+ T cells from blood. CDR3 residues: CASSVDLGTRGVSSYNEQFF. CDR3 in DNA: TGTGCCAGCAGCGTAGATTTGGGGACTAGAGGGGTCAGCTCCTACAATGAGCAGTTCTTC.